A single sample is the source of the 29 T cell receptor beta chains below, sequenced in a study of breast tumors, draining lymph nodes, adjacent tissues. Samples came from axillary lymph nodes draining the breast cancer. One entry per CDR3 protein, called by TCRdb with MiXCR from the multiplex PCR reads. Of about 270,000 distinct CDR3 sequences in the sample, more than 30% were seen once. The sample taken for sequencing was axillary lymph node tissue. All receptors derive from a female donor with breast cancer. Some clones in this sample may be carry-over from other donors' samples.

In regard to this clonotype: A clone one base away is much larger, so this may be a read error. The CDR3 here is CASSPQGTETQYF. CDR3 DNA sequence: TGTGCCAGCAGCCCGCAGGGAACGGAGACCCAGTACTTC. V usage is TRBV5-4 and J usage is TRBJ2-5; D perhaps matches TRBD1 (5 bases). In germline, CDR1 is SGHNT, CDR2 YYREEE (reference sequence). This CDR3 region has 13 residues. V was pared by 4 bases and J by 5 bases, with 12 bases between.

At least ten counts were recorded for this clonotype. The rearrangement joins TRBV7-9 to TRBJ2-3; no reliable D call. V was cut by 1 base and J by 0 bases, with 5 bases left in between. Germline V gene sequence: CDR1 SEHNR, CDR2 FQNEAQ (reference sequence). This CDR3 region has 14 residues. This chain's CDR3 is CASSLGPSTDTQYF. The CDR3 nucleotides are TGTGCCAGCAGCTTAGGTCCTAGCACAGATACGCAGTATTTT.

Details on this clonotype: A much bigger clone sits one base away, suggesting this may be a read error. The chain has TRBV9 and TRBJ2-1; 10 bases fit TRBD2. The CDR3 covers 16 residues. In germline, CDR1 is SGDLS, CDR2 YYNGEE. V lost 0 bases, J lost 12 bases, and 12 bases stayed unmatched. CDR3 sequence: CASSVGLAGANAAQFF. Here the CDR3 DNA reads TGTGCCAGCAGCGTAGGGCTAGCGGGAGCAAACGCTGCGCAGTTCTTC.

J is TRBJ1-1 and V is TRBV10-3; 9 bases are shared with TRBD1. The ends lost 6 bases at V and 7 bases at J; junction bases unmatched: 3. In germline, CDR1 is ENHRY, CDR2 SYGVKD. The CDR3 contains 12 residues. Written as DNA, the CDR3 is TGTGCCATCAGGGGGACAGGGTATGAAGCTTTCTTT. Residues: CAIRGTGYEAFF.

The chain combines TRBV15 with TRBJ2-3; possibly TRBD1 or TRBD2 for D (5 bases each). In germline, CDR1 is LNHNV, CDR2 YYDKDF (reference sequence). The CDR3 consists of 15 residues. V was shortened by 0 bases and J by 2 bases, with 9 bases between the two germline ends. CDR3 nucleotide sequence: TGTGCCACCAGCAGAGATTCGGGGCCCACAGATACGCAGTATTTT. It is translated as CATSRDSGPTDTQYF.

The table lists this clonotype with many counts. The rearrangement links TRBV20-1 to TRBJ1-6; a weak D match, TRBD1 (5 bases). CDR1 is DFQATT and CDR2 is SNEGSKA in the germline V gene (reference sequence). CDR3 length: 13 residues. V dropped 5 bases and J dropped 7 bases, with 12 bases sitting between them. CDR3 sequence (DNA): TGCAGTGCTCCGGGGCCTGGGAATTCACCCCTCCACTTT. Its protein is CSAPGPGNSPLHF.

In the case of this clonotype: No conserved phenylalanine or tryptophan is present at the end of the CDR3, so a read error is the likely explanation. The rearrangement uses TRBV7-2 and TRBJ2-5; TRBD2 matches 8 bases. The trim removed 4 bases at V and 6 bases at J, leaving 19 bases unmatched. The germline gives CDR1 SGHTA, CDR2 FQGNSA. CDR3 length equals 18 residues. The CDR3 nucleotides are TGTGCCAGCAGCTCCACCCGCCGCGGGACTAGGTGGCAACAGACCCAGTACTCC. Its translation: CASSSTRRGTRWQQTQYS.

Of note for this clonotype: Just one base apart from a much larger clone, this may be a read error. The rearrangement joins TRBV9 to TRBJ2-5, with 7 nucleotides matching TRBD2. The CDR3 runs to 14 residues. Per germline, CDR1 SGDLS and CDR2 YYNGEE. As DNA, the CDR3 is TGTGCCAGCAGCGTAGCTGTGGCGGGGGAGACCCAGTCCTTC. Translated: CASSVAVAGETQSF.

Notes on this clonotype: A much larger clone sits a single nucleotide away, making a read error possible. The chain uses TRBV5-4 and TRBJ2-7; 10 bases are a match to TRBD2. Per the germline V gene, CDR1 is SGHNT and CDR2 is YYREEE (reference sequence). V shed 3 bases, J shed 6 bases, and the junction held 9 bases outside the gene matches. The CDR3 spans 15 residues. CDR3 nucleotide sequence: TGTGCCAGCAGCTCTCTAGCGGGAGCTTTTTCCGAGCAGTACTTC. It encodes CASSSLAGAFSEQYF. The whole variable domain, filled in from reference TRBV5-4 and TRBJ2-7, reads ETGVTQSPTHLIKTRGQQVTLRCSSQSGHNTVSWYQQALGQGPQFIFQYYREEENGRGNFPPRFSGLQFPNYSSELNVNALELDDSALYLCASSSLAGAFSEQYFGPGTRLTVT.

This clonotype was recorded many times. The chain uses TRBV12-3 or TRBV12-4 and TRBJ2-7, with TRBD2 as a possible D gene (5 bases). The V end was cut by 2 bases, the J end by 4 bases, with 9 bases between. This CDR3 has 13 amino acids. For the CDR3, the DNA is TGTGCCAGCAGTTTACCGGGATTATACGAGCAGTACTTC. Translating gives CASSLPGLYEQYF.

To note about this clonotype: The junction does not match germline at one end; this may be a read error. CDR3 residues: CIAGGQAYDSLSYGYTF. The CDR3 coding sequence is TGCATTGCTGGGGGACAGGCCTACGACAGCTTGAGCTATGGCTACACCTTC. The chain uses TRBV20-1 and TRBJ1-2; the match to TRBD1 covers 8 bases. This CDR3 has 17 residues. CDR1 DFQATT and CDR2 SNEGSKA come from the germline V gene (reference sequence).

In the case of this clonotype: An end of the junction differs from the germline gene, which may be a read error. The DNA for the CDR3 is TGTGCCAGCAACCCCGGACGGTCGGGGGAGCGGTACTTC. It specifies CASNPGRSGERYF. The chain combines TRBV5-8 with TRBJ2-7; possibly TRBD2 for D (6 bases). This CDR3 spans 13 amino acids. Germline loops: CDR1 SGHTS, CDR2 YDEGEE.

The chain combines TRBV7-9 with TRBJ1-5; unclear D gene. Germline V gene data show CDR1 as SEHNR and CDR2 as FQNEAQ (reference sequence). Trimming pared 4 bases from V and 8 bases from J, leaving 12 bases between. The CDR3 is 13 residues long. CDR3 residues: CASSSWVGKPQHF. CDR3 bases: TGTGCCAGCAGCTCATGGGTGGGGAAGCCCCAGCATTTT.

On this clonotype: This could be a read error, since a much larger clone is one nucleotide away. The chain uses TRBV20-1 and TRBJ2-1, with 14 bases matching TRBD2. V lost 1 base and J lost 9; bases outside the gene matches: 8. CDR1 is DFQATT and CDR2 is SNEGSKA in the germline V gene (reference sequence). This CDR3 region has 16 residues. Here the CDR3 reads CSARGRLAGGPIEQFF. CDR3 in DNA: TGCAGTGCTAGAGGCCGACTAGCGGGAGGGCCGATTGAGCAGTTCTTC.

The sample holds a few counts of this clonotype. A much larger clone sits a single nucleotide away, making a read error possible. CDR3 loop: CASSLRGQAGEQYF. In DNA, the CDR3 is TGTGCCAGCAGCTTACGAGGGCAGGCTGGCGAGCAGTACTTC. The chain couples TRBV11-3 to TRBJ2-7, with D possibly being TRBD2 (5 bases). The CDR3 totals 14 residues. V lost 2 bases, J lost 6 bases, and 14 bases lay in between. The V gene's germline CDR1 is SGHNT and CDR2 YENEEA.

A few counts support this clonotype. The junction departs from germline at one end; a sequencing error may be responsible. The chain joins TRBV7-8 to TRBJ1-2; TRBD1 matches 7 bases. Germline V gives CDR1 SGHVS, CDR2 FQNEAQ. This CDR3 contains 15 residues. The CDR3 protein is CASSTRDSSNYGYPF. The DNA of the CDR3 is TGTGCCAGCAGCACCCGGGACAGTTCTAACTATGGCTACCCCTTC.

To note about this clonotype: Just one base apart from a much larger clone, this may be a read error. The J gene is TRBJ2-1, the V gene TRBV11-3; unclear D gene. CDR3 length: 14 amino acids. Germline CDR1 reads SGHNT; CDR2 reads YENEEA. The CDR3 sequence is CAGSLEGHYNEQFF. In nucleotides, the CDR3 is TGTGCCGGCAGCTTAGAAGGTCACTACAATGAGCAGTTCTTC. The full variable domain, in which reference TRBV11-3 and TRBJ2-1 provide the parts outside the CDR3, is EAGVVQSPRYKIIEKKQPVAFWCNPISGHNTLYWYLQNLGQGPELLIRYENEEAVDDSQLPKDRFSAERLKGVDSTLKIQPAELGDSAVYLCAGSLEGHYNEQFFGPGTRLTVL.

J is TRBJ2-1 and V is TRBV30; D ambiguous. Trimming took off 2 bases at V and 0 bases at J, with 11 bases between the two ends. Germline V gene data show CDR1 as GTSNPN and CDR2 as SVGIG (reference sequence). This CDR3 has 15 residues. The CDR3 coding sequence is TGTGCCTGGAGTAGGACCCTGAGCTCCTACAATGAGCAGTTCTTC. Its translation is CAWSRTLSSYNEQFF.

This chain joins TRBV10-1 and TRBJ2-5; TRBD2 matches at 8 bases. The CDR3 spans 16 residues. Germline V CDR1 and CDR2: WNHNN, SYGVQD (reference sequence). V shed 4 bases, J shed 2 bases, and the junction held 9 bases outside the gene matches. The CDR3 region is CASSVSGGAAQETQYF. The CDR3 nucleotides read TGCGCCAGCAGTGTGTCGGGGGGGGCCGCACAAGAGACCCAGTACTTC.

At least ten counts were recorded for this clonotype. The V and J genes are TRBV5-8 and TRBJ2-5, with TRBD2 identical over 8 bases. The junction had 3 bases not matched to a gene; V was cut back by 0 bases and J by 2 bases. The V gene's germline CDR1 is SGHTS and CDR2 YDEGEE. The CDR3 has 15 amino acids. CDR3 protein: CASSLGSGTQETQYF. The CDR3 coding sequence is TGTGCCAGCAGCTTGGGTAGCGGGACGCAAGAGACCCAGTACTTC. Full variable domain (outside the CDR3, taken from reference TRBV5-8 and TRBJ2-5): EAGVTQSPTHLIKTRGQQATLRCSPISGHTSVYWYQQALGLGLQFLLWYDEGEERNRGNFPPRFSGRQFPNYSSELNVNALELEDSALYLCASSLGSGTQETQYFGPGTRLLVL.

At least ten counts were recorded for this clonotype. This chain joins TRBV5-6 and TRBJ1-4; D not resolved. The CDR3 is 15 residues long. Germline values: CDR1 SGHDT, CDR2 YYEEEE. With 1 base removed from V and 8 bases from J, the gap between germline ends came to 15 bases. CDR3 protein: CASSLTRGLGEKLFF. The CDR3 DNA sequence: TGTGCCAGCAGCTTGACCCGGGGTCTGGGGGAAAAACTGTTTTTT.

This clonotype was seen a handful of times. V and J are TRBV30 and TRBJ2-7, with TRBD1 matching 10 bases. Trimming removed 2 bases from V and 4 bases from J; junction bases left unmatched: 8. The length of the CDR3 is 15 residues. CDR1 GTSNPN and CDR2 SVGIG come from the germline V gene (reference sequence). DNA for the CDR3: TGTGCCTGGAGTTTATTCGGGACAGGGGATTACGAGCAGTACTTC. This translates into CAWSLFGTGDYEQYF.

In this sample, this clonotype turned up many times. The rearrangement uses TRBV4-2 and TRBJ2-1, with 13 bases aligning to TRBD2. The CDR3 is 18 residues long. V dropped 0 bases and J dropped 5; count of bases not matched to a gene: 7. Germline loops: CDR1 LGHNA, CDR2 YNFKEQ. CDR3 sequence: CASSQDELAGGPDNEQFF. In DNA, the CDR3 is TGTGCCAGCAGCCAAGACGAACTAGCGGGAGGGCCAGACAATGAGCAGTTCTTC.

This clonotype has at least ten counts. The CDR3 protein is CSASVWASSAYEQYF. DNA of the CDR3: TGCAGTGCTAGCGTTTGGGCTAGCAGTGCCTACGAGCAGTACTTC. The chain employs TRBV20-1 and TRBJ2-7; TRBD2 is a possible D gene (5 bases). Germline V lookup: CDR1 DFQATT, CDR2 SNEGSKA (reference sequence). The CDR3 is 15 amino acids. Trimming shortened V by 3 bases and J by 2 bases, and 17 bases separated the two germline ends.

The chain recombines TRBV28 with TRBJ2-7; D call uncertain. CDR1 is MDHEN, CDR2 SYDVKM, per germline. V lost 4 bases and J lost 6, with 10 bases in between. The CDR3 is 12 amino acids. CDR3 region: CASSSPPSEQYF. As DNA, the CDR3 is TGTGCCAGCAGTTCCCCGCCAAGCGAGCAGTACTTC.

This clonotype has at least ten counts. Relative to the germline gene, one junction end is altered; a read error may explain this. V and J are TRBV7-7 and TRBJ2-5; 7 positions agree with TRBD2. Per the germline V gene, CDR1 is SSHAT and CDR2 is FNYEAQ (reference sequence). This CDR3 is 12 amino acids long. The CDR3 DNA sequence: TGTGCTAGCAGCTCGGGGGGAGAGACCCAGTACTTC. This translates into CASSSGGETQYF.

Note on this clonotype: Mismatch with germline at one junction end may stem from a read error. This chain connects TRBV20-1 to TRBJ1-4, with unresolved D. CDR1 and CDR2 from the germline V gene are DFQATT and SNEGSKA (reference sequence). The CDR3 runs to 13 residues. The CDR3 region is CSAPAQANERLSF. DNA for the CDR3: TGCAGTGCCCCGGCGCAGGCTAATGAAAGACTGTCTTTT.

The chain is built from TRBV28 and TRBJ2-2; D uncertain. The V end was cut by 5 bases, the J end by 6 bases, with 13 bases between. The CDR3 has 14 amino acids. Germline V lookup: CDR1 MDHEN, CDR2 SYDVKM. The CDR3 loop reads CASSRSRWSGELFF. CDR3 bases: TGTGCCAGCAGTCGGTCTAGATGGTCCGGGGAGCTGTTTTTT.

This clonotype occurred many times. The chain joins TRBV30 to TRBJ1-4; D remains ambiguous. CDR1 and CDR2 from the germline V gene are GTSNPN and SVGIG (reference sequence). V was shortened by 1 base and J by 13 bases, with 22 bases between the two germline ends. This CDR3 is 15 amino acids long. The CDR3 nucleotides read TGTGCCTGGAGTGGTCGGGCCGCCTACTGGAGTGGACTGTTTTTT. It specifies CAWSGRAAYWSGLFF.